These 9 T cell receptor beta chains were all obtained from the same sample, sequenced in a study of blood T cell repertoires in COVID-19. TCRdb's table, derived via immunoSEQ multiplex PCR, lists solely in-frame clones and lacks some. The data contain 140,000 to 150,000 clones, 84% of them singletons. Sequencing input: peripheral blood. These receptor sequences come from a man aged 30 to 45 with COVID-19, enrolled during active disease.

The chain is built from TRBV3-1 (or the pseudogene TRBV3-2) and TRBJ2-1; perhaps TRBD2 as D (6 bases). The CDR3 is 16 amino acids. The germline V and J ends were trimmed by 4 bases and 1 base, with 14 bases remaining between them. Germline assignment: CDR1 LGHDT and CDR2 YNNKEL (reference sequence). CDR3 sequence (DNA): TGTGCCAGCAGCCCGATTTCGGCGGGATCCTACAATGAGCAGTTCTTC. Residues: CASSPISAGSYNEQFF.

The chain links TRBV2 to TRBJ2-5; D unclear. The CDR3 runs 14 residues. The germline V gene has CDR1 SNHLY and CDR2 FYNNEI. V lost 2 bases and J 0 bases, leaving 7 bases between the germline ends. The CDR3: CASSEWHNQETQYF. The CDR3 nucleotides read TGTGCCAGCAGTGAATGGCACAACCAAGAGACCCAGTACTTC. Using reference TRBV2 and TRBJ2-5 for the parts outside the CDR3, the full variable domain is EPEVTQTPSHQVTQMGQEVILRCVPISNHLYFYWYRQILGQKVEFLVSFYNNEISEKSEIFDDQFSVERPDGSNFTLKIRSTKLEDSAMYFCASSEWHNQETQYFGPGTRLLVL.

The chain has TRBV7-2 and TRBJ1-2; a weak D match, TRBD1 (6 bases). Germline-derived CDR1 and CDR2 are SGHTA and FQGNSA. Trimming shortened V by 2 bases and J by 5 bases, and 15 bases separated the two germline ends. The CDR3 sequence is 15 residues long. The CDR3 DNA sequence: TGTGCCAGCAGCTTAATTCGGGGGGCTGGGTATGGCTACACCTTC. Translation gives CASSLIRGAGYGYTF.

J is TRBJ2-1 and V is TRBV24-1; 9 nucleotides align to TRBD2. Germline V gene sequence: CDR1 KGHDR, CDR2 SFDVKD. The CDR3 has 16 residues. Unmatched junction bases numbered 8, after V lost 4 bases and J lost 5 bases. The CDR3 DNA follows: TGTGCCACCAGTGACCCCGGGACTAGCCTCAACAATGAGCAGTTCTTC. It codes for CATSDPGTSLNNEQFF.

J is TRBJ2-2 and V is TRBV28, with 7 bases matching TRBD1. The germline V gene encodes CDR1 MDHEN and CDR2 SYDVKM. Unmatched junction bases numbered 3, after V lost 2 bases and J lost 6 bases. The CDR3 spans 14 residues. In DNA form, the CDR3 reads TGTGCCAGCAGTTTAGACAGGGCGGCCGGGGAGCTGTTTTTT. Its protein product is CASSLDRAAGELFF.

This chain connects TRBV5-5 to TRBJ1-1, with TRBD1 matching over 7 bases. The CDR3 is made up of 14 amino acids. The V and J ends lost 5 bases and 1 base, in that order; junction bases with no gene match: 5. CDR1 is SGHKS, CDR2 YYEKEE, per germline (reference sequence). This chain's CDR3 is CASRGDRWNTEAFF. The DNA for the CDR3 is TGTGCCAGCAGGGGGGACAGATGGAACACTGAAGCTTTCTTT.

The chain links TRBV27 to TRBJ2-1; 12 bases align to TRBD2. The V segment lost 4 bases and the J segment 9 bases; nucleotides outside the gene matches: 7. This CDR3 comprises 15 residues. Germline CDR1 is MNHEY and CDR2 is SMNVEV (reference sequence). The CDR3 DNA sequence: TGTGCCAGCAGTTGGAGACTAGCGGGAGCACGTGAGCAGTTCTTC. Its protein product is CASSWRLAGAREQFF.

This clone was seen only once. This chain links TRBV5-5 with TRBJ2-1, with a weak D call TRBD2 (7 bases). This CDR3 has 15 amino acids. V gave up 4 bases and J gave up 8 bases, with 19 bases separating them. Germline CDR1 SGHKS, CDR2 YYEKEE (reference sequence). This chain's CDR3 is CASSPLGGPQYEQFF. The DNA of the CDR3 is TGTGCCAGCAGCCCCCTGGGGGGGCCCCAGTATGAGCAGTTCTTC. The whole variable domain, filled in from reference TRBV5-5 and TRBJ2-1, reads DAGVTQSPTHLIKTRGQQVTLRCSPISGHKSVSWYQQVLGQGPQFIFQYYEKEERGRGNFPDRFSARQFPNYSSELNVNALLLGDSALYLCASSPLGGPQYEQFFGPGTRLTVL.

This sequence joins TRBV9 and TRBJ2-1, with D possibly matching TRBD2 (5 bases). The CDR3 runs 17 residues. Germline lookup yields CDR1 SGDLS and CDR2 YYNGEE. Between the trimmed V and J ends, which lost 0 bases and 0 bases, there was a span of 13 bases. The CDR3: CASSVGLAQSSYNEQFF. CDR3 coding DNA: TGTGCCAGCAGCGTAGGTCTAGCACAGAGCTCCTACAATGAGCAGTTCTTC.